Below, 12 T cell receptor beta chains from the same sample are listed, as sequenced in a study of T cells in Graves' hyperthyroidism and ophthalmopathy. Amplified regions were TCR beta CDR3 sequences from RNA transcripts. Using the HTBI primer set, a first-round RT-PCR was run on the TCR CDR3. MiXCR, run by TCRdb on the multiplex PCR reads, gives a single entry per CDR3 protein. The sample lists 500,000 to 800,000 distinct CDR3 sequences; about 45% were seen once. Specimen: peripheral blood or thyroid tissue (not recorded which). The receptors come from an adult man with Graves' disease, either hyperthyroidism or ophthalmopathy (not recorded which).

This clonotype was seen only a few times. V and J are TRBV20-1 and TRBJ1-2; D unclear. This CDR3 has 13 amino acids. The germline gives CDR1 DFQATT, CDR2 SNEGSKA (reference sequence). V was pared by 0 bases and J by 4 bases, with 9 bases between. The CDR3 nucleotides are TGCAGTGCTAGAGACAACAATGTCTATGGCTACACCTTC. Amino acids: CSARDNNVYGYTF.

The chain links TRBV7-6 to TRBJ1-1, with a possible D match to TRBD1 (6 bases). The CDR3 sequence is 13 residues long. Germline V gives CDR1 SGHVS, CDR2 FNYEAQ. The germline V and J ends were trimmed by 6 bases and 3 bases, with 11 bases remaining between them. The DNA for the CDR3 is TGTGCCAGCAGGTTTGGGGGCGACACTGAAGCTTTCTTT. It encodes CASRFGGDTEAFF.

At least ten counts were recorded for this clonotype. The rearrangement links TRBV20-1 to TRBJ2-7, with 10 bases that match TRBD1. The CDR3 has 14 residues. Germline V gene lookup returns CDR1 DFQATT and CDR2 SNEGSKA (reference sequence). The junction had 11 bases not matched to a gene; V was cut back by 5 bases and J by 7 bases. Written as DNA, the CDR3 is TGCAGTGCTGCGCCCGGGACAGGGGTAGGTGAGCAGTACTTC. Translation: CSAAPGTGVGEQYF.

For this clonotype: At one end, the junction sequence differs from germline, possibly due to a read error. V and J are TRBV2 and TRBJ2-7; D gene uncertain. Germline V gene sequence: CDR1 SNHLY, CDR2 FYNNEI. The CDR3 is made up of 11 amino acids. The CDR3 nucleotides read TGTGCCAGCAGTGCAACCTACGAGCAGCACTTC. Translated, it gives CASSATYEQHF.

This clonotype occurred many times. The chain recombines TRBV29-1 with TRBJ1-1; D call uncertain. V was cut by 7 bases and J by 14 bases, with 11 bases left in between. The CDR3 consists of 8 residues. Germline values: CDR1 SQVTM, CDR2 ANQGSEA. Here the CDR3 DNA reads TGCAGCGCCGAAGGGCCGTTCTTT. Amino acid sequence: CSAEGPFF.

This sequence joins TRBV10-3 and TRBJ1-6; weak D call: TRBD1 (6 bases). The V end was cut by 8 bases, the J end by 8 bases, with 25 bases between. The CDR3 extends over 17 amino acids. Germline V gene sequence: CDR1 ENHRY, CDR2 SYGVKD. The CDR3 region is CAIGRTATGGRDSPLHF. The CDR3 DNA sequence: TGTGCCATCGGGCGAACAGCGACCGGGGGCAGGGATTCACCCCTCCACTTT.

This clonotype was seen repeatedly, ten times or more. CDR3 residues: CASSSRTSGNSYEQYF. DNA for the CDR3: TGTGCCAGCAGTTCCCGGACTAGCGGGAACTCCTACGAGCAGTACTTC. The chain employs TRBV6-6 and TRBJ2-7, with 12 bases identical to TRBD2. CDR3 length: 16 residues. CDR1 and CDR2 (germline): MNHNY, SVGAGI (reference sequence). Unmatched junction bases numbered 4, after V lost 4 bases and J lost 0 bases.

The CDR3: CASSPGTGQYEQYF. CDR3 sequence (DNA): TGTGCCAGCAGCCCCGGGACAGGGCAATACGAGCAGTACTTC. The V and J genes are TRBV7-8 and TRBJ2-7, with TRBD1 identical over 9 bases. V lost 5 bases to trimming and J lost 4 bases; unmatched junction nucleotides: 6. Germline CDR1 reads SGHVS; CDR2 reads FQNEAQ. CDR3 length: 14 amino acids.

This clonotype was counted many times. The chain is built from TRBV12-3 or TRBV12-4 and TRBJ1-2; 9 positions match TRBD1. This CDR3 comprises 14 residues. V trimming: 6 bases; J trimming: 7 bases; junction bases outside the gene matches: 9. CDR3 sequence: CASSPGTGTSGYTF. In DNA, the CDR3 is TGTGCCAGCAGCCCAGGGACAGGGACGAGTGGCTACACCTTC.

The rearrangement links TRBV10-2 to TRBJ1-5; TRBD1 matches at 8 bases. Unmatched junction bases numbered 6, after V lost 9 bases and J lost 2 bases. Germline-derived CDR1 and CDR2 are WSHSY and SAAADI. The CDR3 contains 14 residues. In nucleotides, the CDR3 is TGCGCCAGTACCGGACAGGGCGGCAATCAGCCCCAGCATTTT. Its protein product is CASTGQGGNQPQHF.

CDR3 sequence reads: CASSSRDRVQETQYF. CDR3 sequence (DNA): TGTGCCAGCAGCTCCCGGGACAGGGTCCAAGAGACCCAGTACTTC. The chain has TRBV7-9 and TRBJ2-5; 9 bases match TRBD1. With V trimmed by 4 bases and J by 1 base, 4 bases remained unmatched. The CDR3 has 15 residues. In germline, CDR1 is SEHNR, CDR2 FQNEAQ (reference sequence). Based on the CDR3 plus reference TRBV7-9 and TRBJ2-5, the full variable domain is DTGVSQNPRHKITKRGQNVTFRCDPISEHNRLYWYRQTLGQGPEFLTYFQNEAQLEKSRLLSDRFSAERPKGSFSTLEIQRTEQGDSAMYLCASSSRDRVQETQYFGPGTRLLVL.

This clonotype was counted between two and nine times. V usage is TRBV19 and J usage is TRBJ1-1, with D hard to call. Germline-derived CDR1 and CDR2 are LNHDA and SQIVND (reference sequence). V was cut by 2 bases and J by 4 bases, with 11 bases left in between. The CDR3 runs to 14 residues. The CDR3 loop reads CASSIKVLATEAFF. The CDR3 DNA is TGTGCCAGTAGTATAAAGGTTTTGGCCACTGAAGCTTTCTTT.